Only a few counts were recorded for the clone carrying this TCR beta chain. This record comes from a study of T cell changes during pregnancy in multiple sclerosis. Only in-frame clones appear in the TCRdb table, and some are missing; sequencing was by immunoSEQ multiplex PCR. The sample contains 34,000 or so clones, 90% of which appear only once. There are 13 residues in the CDR3. V lost 1 base and J lost 13, with 19 bases in between. Germline CDR1 and CDR2: SQVTM and ANQGSEA. The clonotype comes from a female donor with multiple sclerosis, enrolled in a pregnancy study. This specimen consisted of CD8+ T cells from peripheral blood mononuclear cells, obtained in the first trimester of pregnancy. The V call is TRBV29-1, the J call TRBJ1-1, with D perhaps matching TRBD1 (5 bases). The CDR3 bases are TGCAGCGTTGAAGTGGGACTAGTGGGTGGGGGTTTCTTT. This translates into CSVEVGLVGGGFF. Full variable domain (outside the CDR3, taken from reference TRBV29-1 and TRBJ1-1): SAVISQKPSRDICQRGTSLTIQCQVDSQVTMMFWYRQQPGQSLTLIATANQGSEATYESGFVIDKFPISRPNLTFSTLTVSNMSPEDSSIYLCSVEVGLVGGGFFGQGTRLTVV.